Listed below are T cell receptor beta chains from one sample, sequenced in a study of T cell responses to AZD1222 COVID-19 vaccine. Measured with immunoSEQ multiplex PCR; TCRdb has only the in-frame clones, and not every one. The repertoire holds 100,000 or so clones, with 82% as singletons. Specimen: peripheral blood, collected on day 0 of AZD1222 vaccination. All receptors come from an adult in good health. Each CDR3 is given with its conserved first and last residue. The order of the fields is D gene, J gene, clone size, V gene, CDR3 protein, CDR3 DNA. The D gene is left open where the match is weak. Some rows mark clone size as missing; the rest say once, few, many or name a class of expanded clone.

>TRBD2|TRBJ2-5|-|TRBV29-1
CSVTNSGETQYF
TGCAGCGTTACAAATAGCGGGGAGACCCAGTACTTC
>-|TRBJ2-3|-|TRBV18
CASSPISGEADTQYF
TGTGCCAGCTCACCAATATCAGGAGAGGCAGATACGCAGTATTTT
>-|TRBJ2-7|-|TRBV7-2
CASSFTPRQVYEQYF
TGTGCCAGCAGCTTTACCCCGAGACAGGTCTACGAGCAGTACTTC
>-|TRBJ1-5|-|TRBV2
CASSAWSQGPSDQPQHF
TGTGCCAGCAGCGCCTGGTCACAGGGACCTAGCGATCAGCCCCAGCATTTT
>TRBD1|TRBJ1-2|-|TRBV4-1
CASSQDHEGTAYGYTF
TGCGCCAGCAGCCAAGATCACGAGGGGACAGCCTATGGCTACACCTTC
>-|TRBJ1-6|-|TRBV6-2/TRBV6-3
CASSQIGGAYNSPLHF
TGTGCCAGCAGCCAGATCGGCGGGGCTTATAATTCACCCCTCCACTTT
>-|TRBJ1-2|-|TRBV15
CATSRVQSAIEGYTF
TGTGCCACCAGCAGAGTCCAGAGCGCCATCGAGGGCTACACCTTC
>TRBD1|TRBJ2-3|-|TRBV5-4
CASRPDRASDTQYF
TGTGCCAGCAGGCCCGACAGGGCATCGGATACGCAGTATTTT
>-|TRBJ1-6|once|TRBV4-2
CASSPATGTYNSPLHF
TGTGCCAGCAGCCCGGCTACCGGGACATATAATTCACCCCTCCACTTT
>TRBD1|TRBJ1-5|-|TRBV4-2
CASSLDRGSNQPQHF
TGTGCCAGCAGCCTGGACAGGGGGAGCAATCAGCCCCAGCATTTT
>TRBD1|TRBJ1-1|few|TRBV19
CASRMTGGGVTEAFF
TGTGCCAGTAGAATGACAGGGGGCGGGGTCACTGAAGCTTTCTTT
>-|TRBJ1-3|-|TRBV9
CASGRGDRDTIYF
TGTGCCAGCGGTCGTGGGGATCGGGACACCATATATTTT
>TRBD1|TRBJ2-2|-|TRBV18
CASSPISGTGGYTGELFF
TGTGCCAGCTCACCTATCTCCGGGACAGGGGGTTACACCGGGGAGCTGTTTTTT
>-|TRBJ1-1|-|TRBV4-1
CASSQDIRGRVGEAFF
TGCGCCAGCAGCCAAGATATTCGGGGGCGCGTTGGTGAAGCTTTCTTT
>-|TRBJ1-2|few|TRBV10-3
CAISESKVQGVGYTF
TGTGCCATCAGTGAGTCGAAGGTCCAGGGAGTAGGCTACACCTTC
>TRBD1|TRBJ1-2|-|TRBV10-3
CAIRDREHNYGYTF
TGTGCCATCAGAGACAGGGAGCATAACTATGGCTACACCTTC
>-|TRBJ1-2|-|TRBV9
CASSVGEINYGYTF
TGTGCCAGCAGCGTAGGGGAAATTAACTATGGCTACACCTTC
>-|TRBJ1-6|-|TRBV6-2/TRBV6-3
CASSSGLTYNSPLHF
TGTGCCAGCAGTTCCGGTTTAACCTATAATTCACCCCTCCACTTT
>-|TRBJ1-2|-|TRBV18
CASSQGLYGYTF
TGTGCCAGCTCACAGGGGCTCTATGGCTACACCTTC
>-|TRBJ1-1|-|TRBV6-5
CASIGTQAFF
TGTGCCAGCATCGGGACACAAGCTTTCTTT
>-|TRBJ1-2|-|TRBV21-1
CASSSPTGNANYGYTF
TGTGCCAGCAGCAGTCCGACAGGGAATGCCAACTATGGCTACACCTTC
>-|TRBJ2-5|-|TRBV7-9
CASSLSGRETQYF
TGTGCCAGCAGCTTGTCTGGAAGAGAGACCCAGTACTTC
>TRBD1|TRBJ2-1|-|TRBV13
CASSLTLQGGPSYNEQFF
TGTGCCAGCAGCTTAACCCTCCAAGGGGGCCCCTCCTACAATGAGCAGTTCTTC
>-|TRBJ1-4|-|TRBV19
CASSIVGGGEKLFF
TGTGCCAGTAGTATAGTGGGTGGAGGTGAAAAACTGTTTTTT
>-|TRBJ2-5|-|TRBV7-9
CASSFYWGTAKETQYF
TGTGCCAGCAGCTTCTACTGGGGGACCGCAAAAGAGACCCAGTACTTC